This T cell receptor beta chain appears in the sequencing data of a study of metastatic and nonmetastatic thyroid tumors. Study context: Across peripheral blood and tumor or nodule tissue samples taken from malignant and benign thyroid patients, the repertoires were compared with one another.

Original handling: Clinicopathological groups differed in CDR3, with these differences serving to build a distant-metastasis classifier for papillary thyroid cancer. With MiXCR, TCRdb called clones anew from the PCR reads. The V and J calls come from TCRdb's annotation, not from the publication. This sample has roughly 40,000 clones, with around 18% found just once. CDR1 and CDR2 (germline): MNHNS, SASEGT. CDR3 length equals 14 residues. Between the trimmed V and J ends, which lost 6 bases and 4 bases, there was a span of 13 bases. None of the patients had undergone any treatment ahead of thyroid surgery. In this sample, this clone turned up many times.

The sequenced sample was tumor tissue. The receptor comes from a female donor with papillary thyroid cancer or a benign thyroid nodule (not recorded which). Some clones in this sample may be carry-over from other donors' samples. The rearrangement joins TRBV6-1 to TRBJ1-5, with unresolved D. The CDR3 nucleotides are TGTGCCAGCAGCTACGTTGGGCAGAATCAGCCCCAGCATTTT. Amino acids: CASSYVGQNQPQHF.